This section outlines one TCR beta chain sequence together with its context. The table lists this clone with a count of one. What this receptor recognizes is not known. Within one base of it there is no much larger clone, and no base qualities were kept. The immunoSEQ Assay, a bias-controlled multiplex PCR, was used to amplify TCRbeta CDR3 regions from genomic DNA. The study's processing was this. The number of nucleated cells in each sample was estimated by amplification of reference gene primers within the assay. Sequence reads were collapsed and filtered to measure the absolute abundance of every unique TCRbeta CDR3 rearrangement. For each sample, productive Simpson clonality was calculated as the square root of Simpson's diversity index across productive rearrangements. Drawn from immuneACCESS, this table holds only the in-frame rearrangements with V and J called that TCRdb kept. Clones are partly lost; checked studies trace under half to an unresolved V gene and leave the rest unexplained. That table gives V, J and clone size, and the DNA gave D and trimming. The sample data list tens of thousands of clones, and more than 90% of these were observed just once. The ten largest account for 0.95% to 1.5% of the sample.

Collaborating institutions collected whole blood in K2EDTA tubes following their own protocols. For TCRbeta analysis, collaborator samples were shipped as frozen whole blood, as isolated PBMCs, or as DNA extracted from either sample type. The data stem from a study of blood T cell repertoires in COVID-19 (dated by TCRdb to the early 2020s). About the study as a whole: Collaborator samples came from the United States, Italy and Spain and covered acute and convalescent phases of COVID-19. The material from the prospective study consisted of cDNA or gDNA derived from T cells, B-cell-depleted T cells, or PBMCs. Subjects who had been exposed to COVID-19, were actively infected with it, or had recovered from it provided the deeply sampled blood TCRbeta repertoires that made up the dataset. The repertoires were made available in a free public database intended to serve as a resource for research on the immune response to SARS-CoV-2. The samples were drawn from the first 160 participants of the ongoing ImmuneRACE study and from under 1,500 subjects provided by 6 global collaborators. The sample metadata nearly always contained a de-identified subject ID, COVID-19 status, age in years and sex. Where HLA class I and class II types were available, the types were taken from metadata supplied by the sample provider, not from assay-based typing.

V lost 4 bases and J lost 8 bases; the stretch between them is 14 bases long. The germline V gene provides CDR1 KGHSH and CDR2 LQKENI. The CDR3 starts with the cysteine, ends with the phenylalanine, and has 13 residues. CDR3 DNA is the only sequence kept; it has 39 bases, read in frame from the first base. Broader findings and caveats from the paper: The amount of clinical and demographic metadata varied by source and participant and was provided uncurated.

Sequenced input: peripheral blood. The sequence came from a man aged 60 to 75 with acute or convalescent COVID-19. The rearrangement combines TRBV18 with TRBJ1-2; there is no confident call for the D gene. For the CDR3, the sequence is CASSLREGEGYTF. The sequence in DNA is TGTGCCAGCTCACTCCGGGAGGGCGAGGGCTACACCTTC.